These 23 T cell receptor beta chains share one sample of origin, sequenced in a study of T cells in localized non-small cell lung cancer. Profiled with immunoSEQ multiplex PCR; TCRdb holds only in-frame clones, not every one. The sample carries around 40,000 clones, approximately 83% recorded once. The specimen was peripheral blood, collected before any cancer treatment. These receptor sequences come from a man aged 40 to 69 with stage I lung adenocarcinoma.

The V and J genes are TRBV11-2 and TRBJ2-1; D is perhaps TRBD2 (6 bases). Germline CDR1 and CDR2: SGHAT and FQNNGV. V lost 1 base and J lost 9, with 16 bases in between. This CDR3 comprises 15 residues. CDR3 residues: CASSLVSTGATEQFF. CDR3 in DNA: TGTGCCAGCAGCTTAGTGTCCACGGGAGCCACTGAGCAGTTCTTC. Full variable domain (missing parts from reference TRBV11-2 and TRBJ2-1): EAGVAQSPRYKIIEKRQSVAFWCNPISGHATLYWYQQILGQGPKLLIQFQNNGVVDDSQLPKDRFSAERLKGVDSTLKIQPAKLEDSAVYLCASSLVSTGATEQFFGPGTRLTVL.

The V and J genes are TRBV9 and TRBJ2-1, with D uncertain. The germline V gene encodes CDR1 SGDLS and CDR2 YYNGEE. This CDR3 region has 16 residues. The V gene lost 4 bases and the J gene lost 2 bases, with 16 bases spanning the gap. CDR3 nucleotide sequence: TGTGCCAGCAGCCCCCTCGGAAGGCTGACCTACAATGAGCAGTTCTTC. Translation gives CASSPLGRLTYNEQFF.

The chain recombines TRBV29-1 with TRBJ1-5; D may be TRBD1 (5 bases). The CDR3 totals 13 residues. Per germline, CDR1 SQVTM and CDR2 ANQGSEA. V was trimmed by 6 bases and J by 0 bases, leaving 9 bases between them. CDR3 coding DNA: TGCAGCGTCGGACACGATAGCAATCAGCCCCAGCATTTT. The encoded protein is CSVGHDSNQPQHF. Looking up the rest from reference TRBV29-1 and TRBJ1-5 gives the full variable domain: SAVISQKPSRDICQRGTSLTIQCQVDSQVTMMFWYRQQPGQSLTLIATANQGSEATYESGFVIDKFPISRPNLTFSTLTVSNMSPEDSSIYLCSVGHDSNQPQHFGDGTRLSIL.

This chain links TRBV30 with TRBJ1-1, with D unclear. The germline V gene encodes CDR1 GTSNPN and CDR2 SVGIG (reference sequence). The CDR3 loop spans 16 amino acids. V lost 3 bases to trimming and J lost 0 bases, with 17 bases between them. CDR3 bases: TGTGCCTGGAGACCCCGGATGCCGGAGATGAACACTGAAGCTTTCTTT. It translates to CAWRPRMPEMNTEAFF.

The chain links TRBV6-6 to TRBJ2-7; 10 bases match TRBD2. Germline lookup yields CDR1 MNHNY and CDR2 SVGAGI (reference sequence). CDR3 length: 15 residues. The J segment lost 2 bases and the V segment lost 2 bases, leaving 3 bases of the junction unmatched. Here the CDR3 DNA reads TGTGCCAGCAGTTACGAAGCGGGAGGGCCCTACGAGCAGTACTTC. It translates to CASSYEAGGPYEQYF.

This chain uses TRBV5-1 with TRBJ2-2; D is perhaps TRBD1 or TRBD2 (6 bases each). This CDR3 has 14 residues. Per germline, CDR1 SGHRS and CDR2 YFSETQ. Trimming stripped 1 base from V and 4 bases from J, with 8 bases between. CDR3 nucleotide sequence: TGCGCCAGCAGCTTGAAGGGGGGCACCGGGGAGCTGTTTTTT. This gives the protein CASSLKGGTGELFF.

The J gene is TRBJ2-1, the V gene TRBV7-9; D uncertain. CDR1 is SEHNR, CDR2 FQNEAQ, per germline (reference sequence). V was clipped by 1 base and J by 4 bases, with 5 bases between them. This CDR3 comprises 13 residues. The CDR3, as DNA: TGTGCCAGCAGCTTAGTGGTGTACAATGAGCAGTTCTTC. The encoded protein is CASSLVVYNEQFF.

This chain uses TRBV7-9 with TRBJ2-2; D is unclear. Trimming cost V 3 bases and J 5 bases, with 13 bases left between them. Germline V gene sequence: CDR1 SEHNR, CDR2 FQNEAQ (reference sequence). The CDR3 is made up of 15 amino acids. The CDR3 sequence is CASSFIGVQTGELFF. CDR3 sequence (DNA): TGTGCCAGCAGCTTCATCGGCGTACAAACCGGGGAGCTGTTTTTT. Full variable domain (outside the CDR3, taken from reference TRBV7-9 and TRBJ2-2): DTGVSQNPRHKITKRGQNVTFRCDPISEHNRLYWYRQTLGQGPEFLTYFQNEAQLEKSRLLSDRFSAERPKGSFSTLEIQRTEQGDSAMYLCASSFIGVQTGELFFGEGSRLTVL.

The chain joins TRBV19 to TRBJ2-2; D ambiguous. CDR3 length: 16 residues. Germline-derived CDR1 and CDR2 are LNHDA and SQIVND (reference sequence). Trimming removed 2 bases at V and 0 bases at J, with 10 bases between. The CDR3 nucleotides are TGTGCCAGTAGTATAATGGGCAACGCGAACACCGGGGAGCTGTTTTTT. Amino acids: CASSIMGNANTGELFF. Filled out from reference TRBV19 and TRBJ2-2, the complete variable domain reads DGGITQSPKYLFRKEGQNVTLSCEQNLNHDAMYWYRQDPGQGLRLIYYSQIVNDFQKGDIAEGYSVSREKKESFPLTVTSAQKNPTAFYLCASSIMGNANTGELFFGEGSRLTVL.

The chain recombines TRBV15 with TRBJ2-7; TRBD2 might be the D (5 bases). With 0 bases removed from V and 7 bases from J, the gap between germline ends came to 22 bases. CDR1 is LNHNV, CDR2 YYDKDF, per germline (reference sequence). The CDR3 spans 17 residues. CDR3 in DNA: TGTGCCACCAGCAGAGAACGCACCCGGGAACTTTTAGGGGAGCAGTACTTC. Translation gives CATSRERTRELLGEQYF.

Concerning this clone itself: Other DNA variants within this sample encode the same CDR3. V and J are TRBV5-6 and TRBJ2-5, with D perhaps TRBD1 (5 bases). This CDR3 comprises 13 residues. V was shortened by 1 base and J by 5 bases, with 9 bases between the two germline ends. CDR1 and CDR2 (germline): SGHDT, YYEEEE. The CDR3 DNA is TGTGCCAGCAGCTTGCGGACATTGGAGACCCAGTACTTC. The encoded protein is CASSLRTLETQYF.

The chain couples TRBV5-1 to TRBJ2-7, with TRBD2 matching 7 bases. CDR3 length equals 14 residues. The germline V gene has CDR1 SGHRS and CDR2 YFSETQ. The V segment lost 2 bases and the J segment 4 bases; nucleotides outside the gene matches: 6. DNA for the CDR3: TGCGCCAGCAGCTTCGGCGGGGGTGCATACGAGCAGTACTTC. Amino acid sequence: CASSFGGGAYEQYF.

The rearrangement joins TRBV4-2 to TRBJ2-7, with TRBD2 matching 14 bases. V lost 1 base, J lost 5 bases, and 7 bases stayed unmatched. Per the germline V gene, CDR1 is LGHNA and CDR2 is YNFKEQ. The CDR3 extends over 17 amino acids. The CDR3 spells CASSQGPGLAGVHEQYF. The CDR3 bases are TGTGCCAGCAGCCAAGGACCGGGACTAGCGGGAGTCCACGAGCAGTACTTC.

This sequence joins TRBV11-2 and TRBJ2-7, with D possibly being TRBD1 or TRBD2 (6 bases each). The germline V gene encodes CDR1 SGHAT and CDR2 FQNNGV. CDR3 length equals 14 residues. With 5 bases removed from V and 6 bases from J, the gap between germline ends came to 17 bases. CDR3 DNA: TGTGCCAGCAGCGGAACAGGGTTGGGGGGCGAGCAGTACTTC. It encodes CASSGTGLGGEQYF. Combining the CDR3 with reference TRBV11-2 and TRBJ2-7 gives the whole variable domain EAGVAQSPRYKIIEKRQSVAFWCNPISGHATLYWYQQILGQGPKLLIQFQNNGVVDDSQLPKDRFSAERLKGVDSTLKIQPAKLEDSAVYLCASSGTGLGGEQYFGPGTRLTVT.

This chain connects TRBV19 to TRBJ2-3; 13 bases map to TRBD2. Germline V lookup: CDR1 LNHDA, CDR2 SQIVND (reference sequence). The V gene end was trimmed by 4 bases and the J gene end by 1 base; junction bases not matched to a gene: 2. CDR3 length equals 16 residues. DNA of the CDR3: TGTGCCAGTAGTAGAGGACTAGCGGGAGGCACAGATACGCAGTATTTT. Its translation is CASSRGLAGGTDTQYF.

This clone has more than one count but fewer than ten. This chain joins TRBV28 and TRBJ2-1; the match to TRBD2 covers 8 bases. Germline loops: CDR1 MDHEN, CDR2 SYDVKM. The V gene end was trimmed by 5 bases and the J gene end by 1 base; junction bases not matched to a gene: 16. This CDR3 is 19 amino acids long. The CDR3 loop reads CASSPAPSSGLRSYNEQFF. For the CDR3, the DNA is TGTGCCAGCAGTCCAGCCCCGTCTAGCGGGTTACGGTCCTACAATGAGCAGTTCTTC. The full variable domain, completed using reference TRBV28 and TRBJ2-1, is DVKVTQSSRYLVKRTGEKVFLECVQDMDHENMFWYRQDPGLGLRLIYFSYDVKMKEKGDIPEGYSVSREKKERFSLILESASTNQTSMYLCASSPAPSSGLRSYNEQFFGPGTRLTVL.

This clone showed up just once. The genes are TRBV15 and TRBJ1-1; TRBD1 agrees at 9 bases. The V and J ends lost 1 base and 6 bases, in that order; junction bases with no gene match: 12. This CDR3 contains 17 residues. Germline CDR1 reads LNHNV; CDR2 reads YYDKDF (reference sequence). DNA of the CDR3: TGTGCCACCAGCAGAGGATTTACAGGGGGCGGAATCGCTGAAGCTTTCTTT. Translation gives CATSRGFTGGGIAEAFF.

This clone was observed a single time. The rearrangement uses TRBV5-1 and TRBJ2-1, with 9 nucleotides matching TRBD1. Trimming cost V 4 bases and J 7 bases; bases outside gene matches: 6. The CDR3 is 14 amino acids. CDR1 is SGHRS, CDR2 YFSETQ, per germline. The CDR3 region has the DNA TGCGCCAGCAGCAAGGGACAGGGCCTAAATGAGCAGTTCTTC. Amino acids: CASSKGQGLNEQFF.

With regard to this clone: One end of the junction does not line up with germline, which may come from a read error. V is TRBV2 and J is TRBJ2-2; TRBD2 matches at 7 bases. Looked up from germline, CDR1 is SNHLY and CDR2 is FYNNEI. The CDR3 has 15 residues. CDR3 bases: TGTGCCACCAGTCCCCTGGGAGGGTCGACCGGGGAGCTGTTTTTT. Translation: CATSPLGGSTGELFF.

This chain joins TRBV30 and TRBJ2-1; no definite D call. Germline assignment: CDR1 GTSNPN and CDR2 SVGIG (reference sequence). The V and J ends lost 2 bases and 3 bases respectively, with 11 bases between them. This CDR3 has 14 residues. This CDR3 is CAWSLTGLYNEQFF. The CDR3 DNA follows: TGTGCCTGGAGTTTAACGGGCCTCTACAATGAGCAGTTCTTC.

This chain uses TRBV6-5 with TRBJ1-1, with 7 bases matching TRBD1. The ends lost 5 bases at V and 5 bases at J; junction bases unmatched: 8. Germline V gene lookup returns CDR1 MNHEY and CDR2 SVGAGI. The CDR3 length is 14 residues. The chain's CDR3 is CASSPRQGWTEAFF. The CDR3 DNA reads as TGTGCCAGCAGTCCCCGACAGGGTTGGACTGAAGCTTTCTTT.

The CDR3 reads CASSLAGELFF. CDR3 nucleotide sequence: TGTGCCAGCAGCTTAGCCGGGGAGCTGTTTTTT. V usage is TRBV11-3 and J usage is TRBJ2-2; no firm D call. Trimming shortened V by 1 base and J by 6 bases, and 0 bases separated the two germline ends. Germline V gene data show CDR1 as SGHNT and CDR2 as YENEEA. CDR3 length: 11 amino acids.

The genes are TRBV5-1 and TRBJ2-2; weak D call: TRBD1 (6 bases). Trimming left V 0 bases short and J 5 bases short, with 11 bases between. Per germline, CDR1 SGHRS and CDR2 YFSETQ. The CDR3 totals 15 residues. CDR3 DNA: TGCGCCAGCAGCTTGGCGCAGGGGCAAACCGGGGAGCTGTTTTTT. Encoded protein: CASSLAQGQTGELFF.